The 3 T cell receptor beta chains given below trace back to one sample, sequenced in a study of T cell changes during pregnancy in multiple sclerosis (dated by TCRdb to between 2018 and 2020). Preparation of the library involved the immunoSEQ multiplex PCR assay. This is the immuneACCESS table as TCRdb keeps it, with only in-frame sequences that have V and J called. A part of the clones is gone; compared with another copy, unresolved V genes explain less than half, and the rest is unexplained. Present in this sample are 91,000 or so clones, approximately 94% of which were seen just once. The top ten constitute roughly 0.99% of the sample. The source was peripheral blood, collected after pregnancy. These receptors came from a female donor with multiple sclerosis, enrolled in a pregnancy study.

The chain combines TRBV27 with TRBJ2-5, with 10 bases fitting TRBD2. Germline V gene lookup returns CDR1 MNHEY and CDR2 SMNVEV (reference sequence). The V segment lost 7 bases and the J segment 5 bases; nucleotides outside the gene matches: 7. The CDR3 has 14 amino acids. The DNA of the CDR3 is TGTGCCAGCAAGTTACAGGGACTAGCGGAGACCCAGTACTTC. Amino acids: CASKLQGLAETQYF.

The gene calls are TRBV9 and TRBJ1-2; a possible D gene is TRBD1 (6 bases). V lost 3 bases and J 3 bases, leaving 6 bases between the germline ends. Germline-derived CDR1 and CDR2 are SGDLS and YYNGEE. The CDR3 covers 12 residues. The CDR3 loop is CASSEGDYGYTF. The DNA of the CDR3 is TGTGCCAGCAGCGAGGGGGACTATGGCTACACCTTC.

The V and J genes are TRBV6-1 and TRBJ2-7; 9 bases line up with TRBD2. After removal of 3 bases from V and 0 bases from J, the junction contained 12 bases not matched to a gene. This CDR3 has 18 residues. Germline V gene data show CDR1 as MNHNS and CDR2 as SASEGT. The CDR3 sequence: CASSDGGSAGGLSYEQYF. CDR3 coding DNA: TGTGCCAGCAGTGATGGGGGTTCCGCGGGAGGGCTCTCCTACGAGCAGTACTTC.